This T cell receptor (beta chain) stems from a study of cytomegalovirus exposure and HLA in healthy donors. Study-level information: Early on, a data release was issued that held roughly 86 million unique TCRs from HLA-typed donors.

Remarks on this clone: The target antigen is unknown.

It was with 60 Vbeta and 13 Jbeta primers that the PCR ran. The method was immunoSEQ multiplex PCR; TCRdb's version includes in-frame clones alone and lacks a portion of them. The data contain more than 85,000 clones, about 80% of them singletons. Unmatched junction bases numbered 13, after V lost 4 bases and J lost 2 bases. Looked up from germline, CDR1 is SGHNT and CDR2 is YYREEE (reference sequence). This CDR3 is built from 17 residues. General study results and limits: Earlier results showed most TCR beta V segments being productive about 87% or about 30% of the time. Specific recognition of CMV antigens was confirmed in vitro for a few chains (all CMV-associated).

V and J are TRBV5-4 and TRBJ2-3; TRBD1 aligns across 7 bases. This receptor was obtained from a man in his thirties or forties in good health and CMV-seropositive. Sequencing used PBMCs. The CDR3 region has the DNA TGTGCCAGCAGCCCCTTTACAGGGGCGCCTATCACAGATACGCAGTATTTT. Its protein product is CASSPFTGAPITDTQYF.